This TCR beta chain was profiled in a study of T cell changes during pregnancy in multiple sclerosis. The CDR3 is made up of 13 amino acids. Germline values: CDR1 SGHTA, CDR2 FQGTGA. V trimming: 3 bases; J trimming: 7 bases; junction bases outside the gene matches: 3. This clone came up once. Profiled with immunoSEQ multiplex PCR; TCRdb holds only in-frame clones, not every one. The data hold around 60,000 clones, with less than 95% observed a single time. The V gene is TRBV7-3, the J gene TRBJ1-2, with 9 bases that match TRBD1. The sequences come from CD4+ T cells from peripheral blood mononuclear cells, collected after pregnancy. The TCR originated in a female donor in good health, enrolled as a control in a pregnancy study. CDR3 loop: CASSFTGGSGYTF. In DNA form, the CDR3 reads TGTGCCAGCAGCTTCACAGGGGGCTCTGGCTACACCTTC.